These 27 T cell receptor beta chains share one sample of origin, sequenced in a study of OX40 agonist ivuxolimab in advanced cancers. Using immunoSEQ multiplex PCR, the repertoire was profiled, and TCRdb retains in-frame clones only, with some absent. The profile covers approximately 20,000 clones, with around four fifths appearing a single time and around 20% taken by the ten largest. Sequenced material: CD4+ or CD8+ T cells sorted from blood, taken in a trial of the OX40 agonist ivuxolimab. Receptors were obtained from an adult with an advanced solid tumor such as melanoma, head and neck, liver or kidney cancer.

This rearrangement joins TRBV28 to TRBJ2-7, with TRBD2 identical over 11 bases. The ends lost 2 bases at V and 4 bases at J; junction bases unmatched: 7. The length of the CDR3 is 16 residues. CDR1 is MDHEN and CDR2 is SYDVKM in the germline V gene. The CDR3 bases are TGTGCCAGCAGTTTAATACTAGCGGGAGTAGGGTACGAGCAGTACTTC. It encodes CASSLILAGVGYEQYF. Full variable domain (rest looked up from reference TRBV28 and TRBJ2-7): DVKVTQSSRYLVKRTGEKVFLECVQDMDHENMFWYRQDPGLGLRLIYFSYDVKMKEKGDIPEGYSVSREKKERFSLILESASTNQTSMYLCASSLILAGVGYEQYFGPGTRLTVT.

This rearrangement joins TRBV4-1 to TRBJ2-1; D not certain. V was clipped by 4 bases and J by 5 bases, with 3 bases between them. The CDR3 length is 11 residues. The germline CDR1 and CDR2 sequences are MGHRA and YSYEKL. The CDR3 region has the DNA TGCGCCAGCAGCCTTAACAATGAGCAGTTCTTC. Translated, it gives CASSLNNEQFF.

This clone was counted between two and nine times. The chain joins TRBV4-3 to TRBJ1-1; D is undetermined. The CDR3 runs 16 residues. Germline lookup yields CDR1 LGHNA and CDR2 YSLEER. V lost 0 bases and J lost 3, with 14 bases in between. CDR3 coding DNA: TGCGCCAGCAGCCAAGATATCGGGAATTCGTACACTGAAGCTTTCTTT. It specifies CASSQDIGNSYTEAFF.

The chain combines TRBV4-3 with TRBJ2-7; 9 bases line up with TRBD1. The germline V gene has CDR1 LGHNA and CDR2 YSLEER. V was clipped by 0 bases and J by 6 bases; unmatched bases: 6. The CDR3 contains 15 residues. The CDR3 sequence: CASSQDRDRGGEQYF. DNA for the CDR3: TGCGCCAGCAGCCAAGACCGAGACAGGGGGGGCGAGCAGTACTTC.

The chain links TRBV5-4 to TRBJ2-3; D is uncertain. The CDR3 runs to 9 residues. Trimming left V 6 bases short and J 8 bases short, with 4 bases between. Per germline, CDR1 SGHNT and CDR2 YYREEE (reference sequence). The CDR3: CASKVTQYF. The DNA for the CDR3 is TGTGCCAGCAAGGTTACGCAGTATTTT.

The chain's CDR3 is CASSEVSGGPYNEQFF. The DNA for the CDR3 is TGTGCCAGCAGTGAAGTTAGCGGGGGACCTTACAATGAGCAGTTCTTC. V is TRBV6-4 and J is TRBJ2-1; TRBD2 matches 9 bases. J gave up 4 bases and V 3 bases, and 7 bases lay outside the gene matches. There are 16 residues in the CDR3. Looked up from germline, CDR1 is MRHNA and CDR2 is SNTAGT.

This clone came up a few times. V gene TRBV5-6 combines with J gene TRBJ2-5; tentative D call: TRBD2 (5 bases). V dropped 1 base and J dropped 1 base, with 11 bases sitting between them. Germline CDR1 reads SGHDT; CDR2 reads YYEEEE. The CDR3 is 15 residues long. The CDR3 DNA is TGTGCCAGCAGCTTGAGCGTAACTAGCCAAGAGACCCAGTACTTC. This codes for CASSLSVTSQETQYF.

The chain is built from TRBV10-3 and TRBJ2-6; 8 nucleotides line up with TRBD1. CDR1 and CDR2 (germline): ENHRY, SYGVKD. Losses at the gene ends were 0 bases for V and 1 base for J; bases not matched to a gene: 14. CDR3 size: 21 residues. In nucleotides, the CDR3 is TGTGCCATCAGTGAGTCGGAGGCAGGGGGCGGATTTTTTTCTGGGGCCAACGTCCTGACTTTC. Translated, it gives CAISESEAGGGFFSGANVLTF.

The V and J genes are TRBV28 and TRBJ1-5; D is ambiguous. The CDR3 length is 14 residues. V was cut by 6 bases and J by 4 bases, with 13 bases left in between. CDR1 MDHEN and CDR2 SYDVKM come from the germline V gene. The CDR3 here is CASSGVLGNQPQHF. For the CDR3, the DNA is TGTGCCAGCAGCGGCGTTTTGGGTAATCAGCCCCAGCATTTT.

V and J are TRBV7-9 and TRBJ2-1, with 8 bases identical to TRBD2. V shed 5 bases and J 7 bases; nucleotides not matched to a gene: 13. This CDR3 region has 16 residues. In germline, CDR1 is SEHNR, CDR2 FQNEAQ (reference sequence). CDR3 DNA sequence: TGTGCCAGCAGCCGGGGGGTAGCGGGATGGAGTAATGAGCAGTTCTTC. This sequence encodes CASSRGVAGWSNEQFF.

This clone was observed a handful of times. The chain joins TRBV7-9 to TRBJ2-3, with 10 bases identical to TRBD2. Germline CDR1 SEHNR, CDR2 FQNEAQ (reference sequence). After removal of 4 bases from V and 1 base from J, the junction contained 8 bases not matched to a gene. The CDR3 length is 17 residues. CDR3 DNA sequence: TGTGCCAGCAGCTCCCTGACCGGGACTAGCGGCACAGATACGCAGTATTTT. Amino acid sequence: CASSSLTGTSGTDTQYF.

The CDR3 spells CAIDGNTGELFF. DNA for the CDR3: TGTGCCATAGACGGGAACACCGGGGAGCTGTTTTTT. This chain joins TRBV19 and TRBJ2-2; D is unclear. The CDR3 has 12 residues. The germline V gene encodes CDR1 LNHDA and CDR2 SQIVND (reference sequence). V shed 10 bases and J shed 1 base, with 7 bases lying between them.

The gene calls are TRBV28 and TRBJ2-7; no clear D. The CDR3 is made up of 14 amino acids. CDR1 MDHEN and CDR2 SYDVKM come from the germline V gene. Trimming stripped 6 bases from V and 3 bases from J, with 15 bases between. In DNA, the CDR3 is TGTGCCAGCAGCACCCCCCGCAGGTACTACGAGCAGTACTTC. Protein sequence: CASSTPRRYYEQYF.

This clone was seen only a few times. The V and J genes are TRBV5-4 and TRBJ1-2; D uncertain. V lost 0 bases, J lost 7 bases, and 16 bases lay in between. Germline CDR1 is SGHNT and CDR2 is YYREEE (reference sequence). The CDR3 spans 15 residues. The CDR3 DNA sequence: TGTGCCAGCAGCTTGGACGACCAGATCTCCGGTGGCTACACCTTC. It specifies CASSLDDQISGGYTF. The full variable domain, with the rest looked up from reference TRBV5-4 and TRBJ1-2, is ETGVTQSPTHLIKTRGQQVTLRCSSQSGHNTVSWYQQALGQGPQFIFQYYREEENGRGNFPPRFSGLQFPNYSSELNVNALELDDSALYLCASSLDDQISGGYTFGSGTRLTVV.

This sequence joins TRBV7-9 and TRBJ1-1; tentatively, D is TRBD1 (6 bases). This CDR3 region has 13 residues. The V gene lost 5 bases and the J gene lost 3 bases, with 10 bases spanning the gap. Germline CDR1 SEHNR, CDR2 FQNEAQ (reference sequence). As DNA, the CDR3 is TGTGCCAGCAGCCCAGGGGCAGACACTGAAGCTTTCTTT. It encodes CASSPGADTEAFF.

J is TRBJ2-7 and V is TRBV5-4; no firm D call. Germline loops: CDR1 SGHNT, CDR2 YYREEE (reference sequence). This CDR3 comprises 12 residues. The ends were cut back, 1 base at V and 4 bases at J, with 6 bases in the middle. The CDR3 nucleotides read TGTGCCAGCAGCTTGAGTGCGTACGAGCAGTACTTC. It specifies CASSLSAYEQYF. Full variable domain (outside the CDR3, taken from reference TRBV5-4 and TRBJ2-7): ETGVTQSPTHLIKTRGQQVTLRCSSQSGHNTVSWYQQALGQGPQFIFQYYREEENGRGNFPPRFSGLQFPNYSSELNVNALELDDSALYLCASSLSAYEQYFGPGTRLTVT.

This clone was seen a single time. V usage is TRBV27 and J usage is TRBJ2-7, with 8 bases matching TRBD1. There are 14 residues in the CDR3. The ends lost 3 bases at V and 2 bases at J; junction bases unmatched: 3. CDR1 is MNHEY, CDR2 SMNVEV, per germline (reference sequence). As DNA, the CDR3 is TGTGCCAGCAGTTTGACAGGGGATACCTACGAGCAGTACTTC. Its protein is CASSLTGDTYEQYF.

The rearrangement links TRBV7-8 to TRBJ2-7; 9 positions match TRBD1. Losses at the gene ends were 6 bases for V and 1 base for J; bases not matched to a gene: 7. The CDR3 covers 15 residues. Germline CDR1 and CDR2: SGHVS and FQNEAQ. The DNA of the CDR3 is TGTGCCAGCAGATTGGGACAGGGTCCGTCCTACGAGCAGTACTTC. Translation gives CASRLGQGPSYEQYF.

DNA for the CDR3: TGTGCCAGCAGTGAAGCTAGCGGGAGCTCCTACGAGCAGTACTTC. This encodes CASSEASGSSYEQYF. The rearrangement joins TRBV6-1 to TRBJ2-7; 9 bases map to TRBD2. The germline CDR1 and CDR2 sequences are MNHNS and SASEGT. There are 15 residues in the CDR3. V lost 0 bases to trimming and J lost 0 bases; unmatched junction nucleotides: 0.

The rearrangement joins TRBV7-6 to TRBJ1-2, with 9 bases lining up with TRBD1. Germline values: CDR1 SGHVS, CDR2 FNYEAQ. Trimming took 4 bases from V and 8 from J; bases not matched to a gene: 8. The CDR3 sequence is 14 residues long. The DNA for the CDR3 is TGTGCCAGCAGCTCCCCCGGGACAGGGAGAGGCTACACCTTC. This codes for CASSSPGTGRGYTF.

The chain links TRBV2 to TRBJ2-1; D ambiguous. V lost 6 bases and J lost 3, with 15 bases in between. Germline V lookup: CDR1 SNHLY, CDR2 FYNNEI. CDR3 length equals 15 residues. The CDR3 DNA reads TGTGCCAGCAGGTTGGGCGGCGGCGTCTACAATGAGCAGTTCTTC. Translated, it gives CASRLGGGVYNEQFF.

This clone is classed as medium-sized. V and J are TRBV28 and TRBJ2-5; 9 nucleotides align to TRBD1. The CDR3 is 14 amino acids. With V trimmed by 3 bases and J by 5 bases, 4 bases remained unmatched. Germline CDR1 and CDR2: MDHEN and SYDVKM. CDR3 sequence: CASSFTGGVETQYF. The CDR3 DNA sequence: TGTGCCAGCAGTTTTACAGGGGGCGTTGAGACCCAGTACTTC.

The rearrangement joins TRBV4-3 to TRBJ2-2, with D unresolved. V was pared by 0 bases and J by 10 bases, with 9 bases between. CDR1 is LGHNA, CDR2 YSLEER, per germline. The CDR3 totals 13 residues. DNA of the CDR3: TGCGCCAGCAGCCAAGATGCCAGAAAGGAGCTGTTTTTT. Protein product: CASSQDARKELFF.

This clone occurred a few times. This sequence joins TRBV29-1 and TRBJ2-1; unclear D gene. This CDR3 is 15 amino acids long. Germline values: CDR1 SQVTM, CDR2 ANQGSEA. Trimming left V 3 bases short and J 0 bases short, with 12 bases between. CDR3 DNA sequence: TGCAGCGTTGAGGAATCAGTGAGCTCCTACAATGAGCAGTTCTTC. Translating gives CSVEESVSSYNEQFF.

The chain has TRBV7-9 and TRBJ1-2; D is possibly TRBD1 (6 bases). V dropped 3 bases and J dropped 7 bases, with 21 bases sitting between them. The CDR3 spans 16 residues. Germline CDR1 SEHNR, CDR2 FQNEAQ (reference sequence). CDR3 protein: CASSFSAGGPPGGYTF. CDR3 sequence (DNA): TGTGCCAGCAGCTTCAGCGCCGGGGGGCCCCCGGGTGGCTACACCTTC.

J is TRBJ2-7 and V is TRBV5-1, with D possibly being TRBD2 (6 bases). V gave up 0 bases and J gave up 0 bases, with 7 bases separating them. The CDR3 is 14 amino acids. Germline values: CDR1 SGHRS, CDR2 YFSETQ. CDR3 DNA sequence: TGCGCCAGCAGCTTGGTGGGGGGCTCCTACGAGCAGTACTTC. Protein sequence: CASSLVGGSYEQYF.

The chain has TRBV10-2 and TRBJ2-1, with 8 bases lining up with TRBD2. V dropped 4 bases and J dropped 0; count of bases not matched to a gene: 5. CDR1 is WSHSY, CDR2 SAAADI, per germline. This CDR3 has 16 amino acids. The CDR3 sequence is CASSVGLERSYNEQFF. CDR3 bases: TGCGCCAGCAGTGTGGGACTAGAACGCTCCTACAATGAGCAGTTCTTC.